This T cell receptor (beta chain) came from a study of CD8+ T cells in alopecia areata. About the study: Treated patients' severity was scored by percentage of affected scalp area.

The V gene end was trimmed by 4 bases and the J gene end by 5 bases; junction bases not matched to a gene: 10. This CDR3 contains 16 residues. In germline, CDR1 is SGHVS, CDR2 FQNEAQ. The treatment: oral pan-JAK inhibitor, 5-10 mg twice daily. This clone has more than one count but fewer than ten. Extraction and reverse transcription of RNA yielded cDNA as the sequencing template. Measured with immunoSEQ multiplex PCR; TCRdb has only the in-frame clones, and not every one. The table includes roughly 170,000 clones, around three fifths detected once. The source of this sequence is a human donor with alopecia areata. The chain employs TRBV7-8 and TRBJ2-3; 9 bases are a match to TRBD1. This material consisted of CD8+ T cells sorted from blood, taken at week 24, from a patient treated with tofacitinib. CDR3 coding DNA: TGTGCCAGCAGCTCATGGACAGGGGCCCTACGAGATACGCAGTATTTT. Its protein product is CASSSWTGALRDTQYF.